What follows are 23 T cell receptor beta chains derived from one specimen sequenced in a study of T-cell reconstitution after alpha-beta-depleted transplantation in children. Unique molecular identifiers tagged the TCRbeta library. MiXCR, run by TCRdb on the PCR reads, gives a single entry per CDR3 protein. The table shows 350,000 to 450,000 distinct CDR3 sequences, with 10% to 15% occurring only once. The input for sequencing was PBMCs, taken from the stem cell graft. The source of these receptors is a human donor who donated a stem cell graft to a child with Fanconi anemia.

In DNA, the CDR3 is TGCAGCGTCAAGAACAGGGGGGCTGGAAACACCATATATTTT. Its translation: CSVKNRGAGNTIYF. The genes are TRBV29-1 and TRBJ1-3; TRBD1 aligns across 8 bases. CDR3 length: 14 amino acids. V gave up 6 bases and J gave up 2 bases; unmatched junction bases: 6. Germline CDR1 and CDR2: SQVTM and ANQGSEA.

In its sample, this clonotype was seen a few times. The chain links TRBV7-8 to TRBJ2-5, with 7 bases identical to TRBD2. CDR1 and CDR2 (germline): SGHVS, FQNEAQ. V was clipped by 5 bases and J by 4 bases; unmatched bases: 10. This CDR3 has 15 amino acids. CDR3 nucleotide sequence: TGTGCCAGCAGCCCGCAAATAACGGGAGGAGAGACCCAGTACTTC. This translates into CASSPQITGGETQYF.

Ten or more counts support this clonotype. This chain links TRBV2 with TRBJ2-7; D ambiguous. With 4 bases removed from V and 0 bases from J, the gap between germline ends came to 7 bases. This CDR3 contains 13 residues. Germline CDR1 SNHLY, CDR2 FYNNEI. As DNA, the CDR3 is TGTGCCAGCAGTGTAGTGGGCTCCTACGAGCAGTACGTC. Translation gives CASSVVGSYEQYV.

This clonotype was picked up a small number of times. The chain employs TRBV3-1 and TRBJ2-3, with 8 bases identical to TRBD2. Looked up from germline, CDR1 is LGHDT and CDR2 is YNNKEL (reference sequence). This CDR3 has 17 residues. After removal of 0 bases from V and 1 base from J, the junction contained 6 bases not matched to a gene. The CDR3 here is CASSQDLGLVRTDTQYF. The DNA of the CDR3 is TGTGCCAGCAGCCAAGACTTGGGACTAGTGCGCACAGATACGCAGTATTTT.

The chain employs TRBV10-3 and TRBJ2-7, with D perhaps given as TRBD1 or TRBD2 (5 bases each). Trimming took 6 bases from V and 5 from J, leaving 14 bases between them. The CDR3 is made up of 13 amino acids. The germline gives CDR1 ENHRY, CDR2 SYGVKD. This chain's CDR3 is CAISGTGPHEQYV. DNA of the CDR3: TGTGCCATCAGCGGGACCGGGCCTCACGAGCAGTACGTC.

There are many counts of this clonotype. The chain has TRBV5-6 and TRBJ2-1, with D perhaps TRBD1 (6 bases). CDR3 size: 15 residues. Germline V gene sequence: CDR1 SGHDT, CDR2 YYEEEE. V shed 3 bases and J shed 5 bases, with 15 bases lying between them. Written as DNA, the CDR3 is TGTGCCAGCAGCTGGGTGGGTAGGGACAACAATGAGCAGTTCTTC. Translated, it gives CASSWVGRDNNEQFF.

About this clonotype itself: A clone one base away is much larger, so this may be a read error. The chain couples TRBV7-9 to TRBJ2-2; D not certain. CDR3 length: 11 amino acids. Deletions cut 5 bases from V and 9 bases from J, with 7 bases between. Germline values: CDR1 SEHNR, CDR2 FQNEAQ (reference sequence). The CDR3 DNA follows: TGTGCCAGCAGCGAAGCCTGGGAGCTGTTTTTT. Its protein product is CASSEAWELFF.

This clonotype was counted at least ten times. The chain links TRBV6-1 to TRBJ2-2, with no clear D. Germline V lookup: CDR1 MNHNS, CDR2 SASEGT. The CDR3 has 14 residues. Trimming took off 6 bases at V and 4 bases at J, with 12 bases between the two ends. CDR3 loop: CASRLVVATGELFF. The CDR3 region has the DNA TGTGCCAGCAGGCTAGTGGTGGCCACCGGGGAGCTGTTTTTT.

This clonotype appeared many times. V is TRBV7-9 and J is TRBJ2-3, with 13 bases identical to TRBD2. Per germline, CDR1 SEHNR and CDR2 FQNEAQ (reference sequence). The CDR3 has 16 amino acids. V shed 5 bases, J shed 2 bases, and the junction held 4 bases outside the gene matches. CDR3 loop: CASSLGTSGATDTQYF. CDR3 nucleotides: TGTGCCAGCAGCCTTGGGACTAGCGGGGCCACAGATACGCAGTATTTT.

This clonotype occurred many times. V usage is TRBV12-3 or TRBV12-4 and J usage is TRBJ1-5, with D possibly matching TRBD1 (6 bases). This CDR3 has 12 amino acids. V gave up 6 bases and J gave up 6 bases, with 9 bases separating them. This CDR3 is CASSPGAQPQHF. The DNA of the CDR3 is TGTGCCAGCAGCCCAGGGGCTCAGCCCCAGCATTTT.

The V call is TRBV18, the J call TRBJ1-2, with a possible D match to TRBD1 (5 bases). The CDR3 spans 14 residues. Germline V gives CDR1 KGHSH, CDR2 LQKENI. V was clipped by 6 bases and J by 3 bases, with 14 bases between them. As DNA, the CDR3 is TGTGCCAGCTCCCCAAGGGACGGAGACTATGGCTACACCTTC. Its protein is CASSPRDGDYGYTF. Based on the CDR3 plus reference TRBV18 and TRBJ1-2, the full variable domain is NAGVMQNPRHLVRRRGQEARLRCSPMKGHSHVYWYRQLPEEGLKFMVYLQKENIIDESGMPKERFSAEFPKEGPSILRIQQVVRGDSAAYFCASSPRDGDYGYTFGSGTRLTVV.

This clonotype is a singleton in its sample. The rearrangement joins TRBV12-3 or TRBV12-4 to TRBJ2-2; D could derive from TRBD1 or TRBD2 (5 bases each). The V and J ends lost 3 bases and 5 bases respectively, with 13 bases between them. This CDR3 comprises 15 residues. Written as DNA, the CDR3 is TGTGCCAGCAGTTTCCGACCGAGGGGAACCGGGGAGCTGTTTTTT. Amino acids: CASSFRPRGTGELFF.

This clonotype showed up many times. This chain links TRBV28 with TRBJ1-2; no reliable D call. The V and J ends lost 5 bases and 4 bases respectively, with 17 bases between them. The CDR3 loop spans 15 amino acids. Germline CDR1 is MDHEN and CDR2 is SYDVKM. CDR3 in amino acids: CASSPPGRTFYGYTF. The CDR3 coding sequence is TGTGCCAGCAGTCCCCCCGGCAGAACCTTCTATGGCTACACCTTC.

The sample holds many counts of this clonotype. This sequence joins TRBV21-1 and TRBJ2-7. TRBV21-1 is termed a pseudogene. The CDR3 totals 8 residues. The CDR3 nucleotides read TGTGCCGGACCATGGCAGTACTTC. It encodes CAGPWQYF.

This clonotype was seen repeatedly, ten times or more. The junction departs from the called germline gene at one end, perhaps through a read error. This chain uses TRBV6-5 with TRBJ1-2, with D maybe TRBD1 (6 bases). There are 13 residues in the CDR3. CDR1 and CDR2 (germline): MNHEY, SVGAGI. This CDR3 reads CASGYGTLYGYTF. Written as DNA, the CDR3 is TGTGCCAGCGGTTACGGGACACTCTATGGCTACACCTTC.

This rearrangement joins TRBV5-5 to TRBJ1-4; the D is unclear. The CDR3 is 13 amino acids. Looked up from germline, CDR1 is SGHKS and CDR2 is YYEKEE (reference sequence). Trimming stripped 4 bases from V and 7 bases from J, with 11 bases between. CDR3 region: CASSPERGEKLFF. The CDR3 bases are TGTGCCAGCAGCCCAGAGCGGGGTGAAAAACTGTTTTTT.

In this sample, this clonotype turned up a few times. In DNA form, the CDR3 reads TGTGCCAGCACCACCATGGGCGTAAGTGAGCAGTTCTTC. The encoded protein is CASTTMGVSEQFF. V and J are TRBV7-2 and TRBJ2-1; no reliable D call. The CDR3 contains 13 residues. Looked up from germline, CDR1 is SGHTA and CDR2 is FQGNSA. V dropped 7 bases and J dropped 9 bases, with 16 bases sitting between them.

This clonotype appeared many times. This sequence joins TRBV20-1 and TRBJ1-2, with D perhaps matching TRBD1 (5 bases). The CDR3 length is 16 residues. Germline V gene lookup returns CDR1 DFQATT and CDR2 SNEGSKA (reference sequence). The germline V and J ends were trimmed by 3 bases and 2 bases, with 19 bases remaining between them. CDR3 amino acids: CSASGGGERTNYGYTF. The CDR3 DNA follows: TGCAGTGCTAGCGGGGGTGGGGAGAGAACCAACTATGGCTACACCTTC.

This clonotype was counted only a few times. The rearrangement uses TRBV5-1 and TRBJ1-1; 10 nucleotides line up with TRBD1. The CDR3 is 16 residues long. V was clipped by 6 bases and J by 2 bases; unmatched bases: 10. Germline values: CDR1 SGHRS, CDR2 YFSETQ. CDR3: CASTIRTGGLNTEAFF. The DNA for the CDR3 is TGCGCCAGCACGATAAGGACAGGGGGTCTAAACACTGAAGCTTTCTTT.

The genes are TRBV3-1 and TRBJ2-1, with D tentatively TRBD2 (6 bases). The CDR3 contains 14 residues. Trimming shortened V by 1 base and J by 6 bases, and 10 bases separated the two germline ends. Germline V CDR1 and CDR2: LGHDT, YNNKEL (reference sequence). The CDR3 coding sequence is TGTGCCAGCAGCCAAGCCCAGCGGGTCAATGAGCAGTTCTTC. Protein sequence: CASSQAQRVNEQFF.

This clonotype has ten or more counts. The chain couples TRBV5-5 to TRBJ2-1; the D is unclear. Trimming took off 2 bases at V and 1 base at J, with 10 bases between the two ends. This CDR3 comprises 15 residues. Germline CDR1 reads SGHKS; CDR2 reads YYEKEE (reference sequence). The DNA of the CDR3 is TGTGCCAGCAGCTTATCAGGATTTTCCTACAATGAGCAGTTCTTC. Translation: CASSLSGFSYNEQFF.

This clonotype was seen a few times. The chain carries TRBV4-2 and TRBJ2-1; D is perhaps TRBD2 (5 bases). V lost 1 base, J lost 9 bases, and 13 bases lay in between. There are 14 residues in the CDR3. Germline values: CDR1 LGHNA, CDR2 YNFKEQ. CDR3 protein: CASSQGRDSGEQFF. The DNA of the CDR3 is TGTGCCAGCAGCCAAGGCCGGGATTCTGGTGAGCAGTTCTTC.

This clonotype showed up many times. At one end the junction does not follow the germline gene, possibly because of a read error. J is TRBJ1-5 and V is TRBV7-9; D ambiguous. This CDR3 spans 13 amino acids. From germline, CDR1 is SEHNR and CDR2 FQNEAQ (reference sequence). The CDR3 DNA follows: TGCGCCAGCAGCTTGAGTGGCAATCAGCCCCAGCATTTT. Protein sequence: CASSLSGNQPQHF.